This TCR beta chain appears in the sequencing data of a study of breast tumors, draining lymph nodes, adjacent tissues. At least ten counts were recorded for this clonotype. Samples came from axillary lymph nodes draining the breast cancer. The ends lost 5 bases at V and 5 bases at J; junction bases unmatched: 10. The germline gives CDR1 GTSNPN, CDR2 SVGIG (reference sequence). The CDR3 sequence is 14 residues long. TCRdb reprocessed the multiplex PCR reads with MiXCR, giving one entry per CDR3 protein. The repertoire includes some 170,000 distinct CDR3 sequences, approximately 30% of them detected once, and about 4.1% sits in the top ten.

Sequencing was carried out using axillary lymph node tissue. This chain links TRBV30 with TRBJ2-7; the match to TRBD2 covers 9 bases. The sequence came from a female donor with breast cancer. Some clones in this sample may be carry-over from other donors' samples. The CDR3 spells CAWLSGRGGHEQYF. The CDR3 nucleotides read TGTGCCTGGTTATCTGGGCGGGGGGGCCACGAGCAGTACTTC.